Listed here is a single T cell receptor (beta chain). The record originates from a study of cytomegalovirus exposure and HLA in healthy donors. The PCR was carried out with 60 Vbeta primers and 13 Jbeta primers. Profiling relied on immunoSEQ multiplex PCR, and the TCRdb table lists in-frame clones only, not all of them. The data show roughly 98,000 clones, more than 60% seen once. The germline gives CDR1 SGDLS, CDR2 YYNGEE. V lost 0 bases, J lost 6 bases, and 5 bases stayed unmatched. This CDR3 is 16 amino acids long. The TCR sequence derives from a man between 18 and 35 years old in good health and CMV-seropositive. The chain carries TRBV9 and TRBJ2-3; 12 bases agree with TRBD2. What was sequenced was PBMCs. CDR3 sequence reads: CASSVGPSGGVDTQYF. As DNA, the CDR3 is TGTGCCAGCAGCGTAGGGCCTAGCGGGGGGGTGGATACGCAGTATTTT.